What follows are 22 T cell receptor beta chains derived from one specimen sequenced in a study of T-cell reconstitution after alpha-beta-depleted transplantation in children. Which antigens these TCRs recognize remains unknown. Unique molecular identifiers were incorporated into the prepared TCRbeta library. TCRdb itself ran the PCR reads through MiXCR, one entry per CDR3 protein. The repertoire consists of 25,000 to 35,000 distinct CDR3 sequences, with about 6.7% occurring once and the leading ten covering around 26%. Broader study findings: As was reported, about two months after transplant, alpha-beta T cells came from several hundred expanded graft clones.

Sequencing was performed on peripheral blood, taken 60 days after TCRalphabeta/CD19-depleted stem cell transplant. Receptor source: a child under two years old who had a stem cell transplant for acute myeloid leukemia, so the T cells may come from the graft donor.

Ten or more counts support this clonotype. The chain is built from TRBV6-5 and TRBJ2-1; possible D gene TRBD1, 6 bases. The CDR3 sequence is 14 residues long. CDR1 and CDR2 from the germline V gene are MNHEY and SVGAGI. The V end was cut by 3 bases, the J end by 9 bases, with 15 bases between. CDR3 bases: TGTGCCAGCAGTTATTCAGGGGTCGGCGGTGAGCAGTTCTTC. Its translation is CASSYSGVGGEQFF.

The table lists this clonotype with many counts. This sequence joins TRBV4-3 and TRBJ2-1; no reliable D call. CDR1 is LGHNA, CDR2 YSLEER, per germline. The CDR3 covers 15 residues. V lost 3 bases and J 10 bases, leaving 19 bases between the germline ends. This CDR3 is CASSQALNGRGEQFF. CDR3 bases: TGCGCCAGCAGCCAGGCCCTCAATGGGCGCGGCGAGCAGTTCTTC.

This clonotype was counted many times. J is TRBJ1-5 and V is TRBV5-6; tentative D call: TRBD1 (6 bases). V lost 1 base and J 3 bases, leaving 17 bases between the germline ends. The CDR3 is 17 amino acids. Germline V CDR1 and CDR2: SGHDT, YYEEEE. This CDR3 reads CASSLLGTQPFNQPQHF. DNA for the CDR3: TGTGCCAGCAGCTTGCTAGGGACACAGCCTTTCAATCAGCCCCAGCATTTT.

This clonotype was found many times. The rearrangement uses TRBV29-1 and TRBJ2-7; perhaps TRBD1 as D (5 bases). The CDR3 spans 12 residues. Trimming cost V 1 base and J 3 bases, with 7 bases left between them. Germline V gene lookup returns CDR1 SQVTM and CDR2 ANQGSEA. The chain's CDR3 is CSVEGQGYEQYF. CDR3 sequence (DNA): TGCAGCGTTGAAGGTCAGGGCTACGAGCAGTACTTC.

There are many counts of this clonotype. V and J are TRBV29-1 and TRBJ2-2, with 14 nucleotides matching TRBD2. This CDR3 spans 16 amino acids. After removal of 6 bases from V and 5 bases from J, the junction contained 8 bases not matched to a gene. The V gene's germline CDR1 is SQVTM and CDR2 ANQGSEA. The CDR3 region has the DNA TGCAGCGTCGCGGGACTAGCGGGAGCTATAACCGGGGAGCTGTTTTTT. Encoded protein: CSVAGLAGAITGELFF.

This clonotype has ten or more counts. The V call is TRBV12-3 or TRBV12-4, the J call TRBJ2-7; 8 bases fit TRBD2. This CDR3 is 14 amino acids long. V gave up 5 bases and J gave up 0 bases; unmatched junction bases: 3. CDR3 coding DNA: TGTGCCAGCAGTGTACTAGCGGTCTCCTACGAGCAGTACTTC. Translated: CASSVLAVSYEQYF.

This clonotype has at least ten counts. The chain recombines TRBV28 with TRBJ1-3; D remains unclear. Germline V CDR1 and CDR2: MDHEN, SYDVKM. V lost 3 bases and J 0 bases, leaving 15 bases between the germline ends. The CDR3 loop spans 17 amino acids. In DNA form, the CDR3 reads TGTGCCAGCAGTTTTTCCGGCGGAATTGGCTCTGGAAACACCATATATTTT. Its protein is CASSFSGGIGSGNTIYF. The whole variable domain, remainder taken from reference TRBV28 and TRBJ1-3, is DVKVTQSSRYLVKRTGEKVFLECVQDMDHENMFWYRQDPGLGLRLIYFSYDVKMKEKGDIPEGYSVSREKKERFSLILESASTNQTSMYLCASSFSGGIGSGNTIYFGEGSWLTVV.

This clonotype was recorded at least ten times. The chain combines TRBV7-9 with TRBJ2-7; perhaps TRBD1 as D (6 bases). The germline V gene has CDR1 SEHNR and CDR2 FQNEAQ (reference sequence). The CDR3 runs to 12 residues. The V and J ends lost 4 bases and 4 bases respectively, with 8 bases between them. CDR3 DNA sequence: TGTGCCAGCAGCTACAGGGTTTACGAGCAGTACTTC. Its translation is CASSYRVYEQYF.

This clonotype has ten or more counts. The chain links TRBV29-1 to TRBJ1-3, with D uncertain. The CDR3 runs 13 residues. Germline V gene sequence: CDR1 SQVTM, CDR2 ANQGSEA. V lost 6 bases and J 0 bases, leaving 9 bases between the germline ends. CDR3 in amino acids: CSVGGRSGNTIYF. CDR3 coding DNA: TGCAGCGTAGGAGGCCGCTCTGGAAACACCATATATTTT.

This clonotype was picked up many times. This chain joins TRBV7-8 and TRBJ2-1; 14 bases agree with TRBD2. The CDR3 length is 18 residues. Germline V CDR1 and CDR2: SGHVS, FQNEAQ. V lost 5 bases and J lost 6; bases outside the gene matches: 12. The CDR3, as DNA: TGTGCCAGCAGCCTAGGTAGGACTAGCGGGAGGCCAGGCAATGAGCAGTTCTTC. Its translation: CASSLGRTSGRPGNEQFF.

This clonotype showed up many times. This rearrangement joins TRBV20-1 to TRBJ1-1; perhaps TRBD1 as D (5 bases). Trimming removed 7 bases from V and 3 bases from J, with 18 bases in between. The CDR3 contains 14 residues. CDR1 and CDR2 from the germline V gene are DFQATT and SNEGSKA (reference sequence). The CDR3 sequence: CSVLIAGGDTEAFF. In DNA, the CDR3 is TGCAGTGTTTTGATTGCCGGGGGGGACACTGAAGCTTTCTTT.

This clonotype was recorded many times. The chain couples TRBV10-2 to TRBJ2-7; D might be TRBD1 (5 bases). Germline-derived CDR1 and CDR2 are WSHSY and SAAADI. This CDR3 has 11 amino acids. The V and J ends lost 8 bases and 5 bases respectively, with 10 bases between them. The CDR3 DNA sequence: TGCGCCAGCCATCAGGGAAACGAGCAGTACTTC. Protein sequence: CASHQGNEQYF.

At least ten counts were recorded for this clonotype. The chain joins TRBV19 to TRBJ2-7; TRBD1 is a possible D gene (6 bases). The ends were cut back, 2 bases at V and 3 bases at J, with 8 bases in the middle. CDR1 LNHDA and CDR2 SQIVND come from the germline V gene (reference sequence). The CDR3 extends over 13 amino acids. In DNA form, the CDR3 reads TGTGCCAGTAGTATACGGACAGACTACGAGCAGTACTTC. Its translation is CASSIRTDYEQYF.

This clonotype occurred many times. The genes are TRBV12-3 or TRBV12-4 and TRBJ1-2; D is unresolved. Trimming took off 5 bases at V and 2 bases at J, with 9 bases between the two ends. The CDR3 totals 13 residues. The CDR3 loop is CASSPTRNYGYTF. In DNA form, the CDR3 reads TGTGCCAGCAGTCCAACAAGAAACTATGGCTACACCTTC.

This clonotype was observed many times. The chain couples TRBV29-1 to TRBJ2-7; 7 bases line up with TRBD1. V lost 3 bases and J lost 2; bases outside the gene matches: 4. From germline, CDR1 is SQVTM and CDR2 ANQGSEA. CDR3 size: 13 residues. CDR3 sequence reads: CSVETGPTYEQYF. CDR3 DNA sequence: TGCAGCGTTGAGACAGGGCCTACCTACGAGCAGTACTTC.

This clonotype was seen ten or more times. The chain has TRBV7-7 and TRBJ2-2; TRBD2 agrees at 11 bases. The CDR3 has 15 amino acids. Looked up from germline, CDR1 is SSHAT and CDR2 is FNYEAQ (reference sequence). Trimming removed 9 bases from V and 3 bases from J; junction bases left unmatched: 6. The CDR3, as DNA: TGTGCCAGACCTAGCGGGGGGAACGACACCGGGGAGCTGTTTTTT. Protein: CARPSGGNDTGELFF.

The rearrangement links TRBV19 to TRBJ1-1, with TRBD1 matching 10 bases. Trimming cost V 7 bases and J 3 bases; bases outside gene matches: 5. This CDR3 region has 14 residues. Germline V CDR1 and CDR2: LNHDA, SQIVND (reference sequence). The CDR3 DNA reads TGTGCCAGTATAGACAGGGGGCTTGACACTGAAGCTTTCTTT. Protein: CASIDRGLDTEAFF. Complete variable domain (other parts from reference TRBV19 and TRBJ1-1): DGGITQSPKYLFRKEGQNVTLSCEQNLNHDAMYWYRQDPGQGLRLIYYSQIVNDFQKGDIAEGYSVSREKKESFPLTVTSAQKNPTAFYLCASIDRGLDTEAFFGQGTRLTVV.

This clonotype was counted many times. The chain joins TRBV12-3 or TRBV12-4 to TRBJ2-5; weak D call: TRBD2 (7 bases). This CDR3 contains 14 residues. The V end was cut by 3 bases, the J end by 5 bases, with 13 bases between. The CDR3 nucleotides read TGTGCCAGCAGTTTTGGGGGGGCCCGGGAGACCCAGTACTTC. Translation: CASSFGGARETQYF.

There are many counts of this clonotype. V is TRBV15 and J is TRBJ2-5; D unresolved. The CDR3 is made up of 16 amino acids. CDR1 is LNHNV, CDR2 YYDKDF, per germline (reference sequence). V dropped 3 bases and J dropped 4 bases, with 18 bases sitting between them. CDR3 sequence reads: CATSRSRTREGETQYF. The CDR3 DNA sequence: TGTGCCACCAGCAGGAGCCGGACCCGAGAAGGAGAGACCCAGTACTTC.

This clonotype came up many times. This sequence joins TRBV4-1 and TRBJ2-5; D is unclear. The CDR3 sequence is 14 residues long. V was pared by 0 bases and J by 5 bases, with 10 bases between. Germline loops: CDR1 MGHRA, CDR2 YSYEKL. Here the CDR3 reads CASSQDSGVETQYF. In DNA form, the CDR3 reads TGCGCCAGCAGCCAAGATTCTGGGGTTGAGACCCAGTACTTC.

This clonotype was counted ten times or more. The chain combines TRBV12-3 or TRBV12-4 with TRBJ2-5; weak D call: TRBD2 (6 bases). The CDR3 contains 16 residues. Between the trimmed V and J ends, which lost 8 bases and 2 bases, there was a span of 21 bases. DNA of the CDR3: TGTGCCAGCCACGCTAAGTGGGAGGAAGGGCAAGAGACCCAGTACTTC. This gives the protein CASHAKWEEGQETQYF.

This clonotype was picked up many times. This chain joins TRBV10-3 and TRBJ2-1; D perhaps matches TRBD2 (7 bases). Germline CDR1 ENHRY, CDR2 SYGVKD. The CDR3 length is 14 residues. V was shortened by 2 bases and J by 6 bases, with 11 bases between the two germline ends. This CDR3 is CAISERGAGNEQFF. The CDR3 DNA follows: TGTGCCATCAGTGAGCGGGGGGCGGGCAATGAGCAGTTCTTC.